Listed here are 18 T cell receptor beta chains from one sample, sequenced in a study of beta chain features in type 1 diabetes. The antigens these receptors bind are not known. Sequenced material consisted of expressed TCRB transcripts (all of the isolated RNA was reverse transcribed). The data were produced by immunoSEQ multiplex PCR, yet TCRdb's version contains in-frame clones alone and is incomplete. The sample lists 600,000 to 700,000 clones, about an eighth occurring once. Study results and caveats: Type 1 diabetes patients had moderately but significantly shorter TCRB CDR3s in all four CD4+ subsets.

Material: naive CD4+ T cells from blood. The receptors stem from a man in his late teens or twenties with type 1 diabetes.

The table lists this clone with a few counts. CDR3 region: CASSTVWFYEQYF. The DNA for the CDR3 is TGTGCCAGCAGTACGGTATGGTTTTACGAGCAGTACTTC. The chain combines TRBV27 with TRBJ2-7; D remains ambiguous. With 5 bases removed from V and 4 bases from J, the gap between germline ends came to 12 bases. The CDR3 sequence is 13 residues long. Germline CDR1 and CDR2: MNHEY and SMNVEV (reference sequence).

This clone was counted between two and nine times. The V call is TRBV7-2, the J call TRBJ2-1; tentatively, D is TRBD1 (5 bases). Germline-derived CDR1 and CDR2 are SGHTA and FQGNSA. This CDR3 region has 13 residues. Trimming removed 6 bases from V and 8 bases from J, with 14 bases in between. The CDR3 DNA reads as TGTGCCAGCAGAAAGGTACAGGTCCATGAGCAGTTCTTC. It encodes CASRKVQVHEQFF. Using reference TRBV7-2 and TRBJ2-1 for the parts outside the CDR3, the full variable domain is GAGVSQSPSNKVTEKGKDVELRCDPISGHTALYWYRQSLGQGLEFLIYFQGNSAPDKSGLPSDRFSAERTGGSVSTLTIQRTQQEDSAVYLCASRKVQVHEQFFGPGTRLTVL.

J is TRBJ2-1 and V is TRBV7-2; TRBD1 matches 12 bases. The junction had 4 bases not matched to a gene; V was cut back by 5 bases and J by 8 bases. The CDR3 is made up of 14 amino acids. CDR1 is SGHTA, CDR2 FQGNSA, per germline. The CDR3 loop is CASSPGQGADEQFF. The CDR3 bases are TGTGCCAGCAGCCCGGGACAGGGGGCCGATGAGCAGTTCTTC. Drawing the rest from reference TRBV7-2 and TRBJ2-1, the complete variable domain is GAGVSQSPSNKVTEKGKDVELRCDPISGHTALYWYRQSLGQGLEFLIYFQGNSAPDKSGLPSDRFSAERTGGSVSTLTIQRTQQEDSAVYLCASSPGQGADEQFFGPGTRLTVL.

V and J are TRBV5-4 and TRBJ1-1; no reliable D call. The CDR3 spans 14 residues. Trimming left V 4 bases short and J 1 base short, with 11 bases between. Germline loops: CDR1 SGHNT, CDR2 YYREEE (reference sequence). CDR3 sequence: CASSVYVGNTEAFF. CDR3 bases: TGTGCCAGCAGCGTCTATGTCGGGAACACTGAAGCTTTCTTT.

The chain recombines TRBV7-3 with TRBJ1-1; D perhaps matches TRBD1 (5 bases). V lost 5 bases and J 6 bases, leaving 13 bases between the germline ends. This CDR3 is 13 amino acids long. Germline V lookup: CDR1 SGHTA, CDR2 FQGTGA. The CDR3 DNA reads TGTGCCAGCAGCCGACCAGGGTTGGCTGAAGCTTTCTTT. Translation: CASSRPGLAEAFF.

V and J are TRBV7-9 and TRBJ1-1, with D maybe TRBD1 (6 bases). CDR1 and CDR2 from the germline V gene are SEHNR and FQNEAQ (reference sequence). The V and J ends lost 5 bases and 1 base respectively, with 8 bases between them. The CDR3 runs 13 residues. The CDR3 protein is CASSAQGNTEAFF. Written as DNA, the CDR3 is TGTGCCAGCAGCGCACAGGGGAACACTGAAGCTTTCTTT.

This clone was found a few times. The chain joins TRBV7-9 to TRBJ2-1, with a tentative D call TRBD1 (6 bases). V was cut by 0 bases and J by 3 bases, with 9 bases left in between. The CDR3 has 15 amino acids. Germline CDR1 SEHNR, CDR2 FQNEAQ (reference sequence). Here the CDR3 DNA reads TGTGCCAGCAGCTTAGCGGGGGACATCTACAATGAGCAGTTCTTC. It codes for CASSLAGDIYNEQFF.

This clone has only a few counts. The CDR3 loop reads CSVEGSVDLAQYF. The CDR3 DNA reads TGCAGCGTTGAAGGTTCAGTAGATTTAGCCCAGTACTTC. V gene TRBV29-1 combines with J gene TRBJ2-5; D not resolved. The V end lost 1 base, the J end lost 9 bases, and 15 bases lay between the germline ends. The germline V gene has CDR1 SQVTM and CDR2 ANQGSEA. This CDR3 contains 13 residues.

This clone has more than one count but fewer than ten. The DNA for the CDR3 is TGTGCCAGCAGCCGACGGTTGGGGACAGACTACGAGCAGTACTTC. This encodes CASSRRLGTDYEQYF. This chain joins TRBV6-1 and TRBJ2-7, with 7 bases fitting TRBD1. Germline CDR1 and CDR2: MNHNS and SASEGT. The CDR3 covers 15 residues. Losses at the gene ends were 6 bases for V and 3 bases for J; bases not matched to a gene: 11.

The rearrangement uses TRBV6-5 and TRBJ1-2; a possible D gene is TRBD1 (6 bases). From germline, CDR1 is MNHEY and CDR2 SVGAGI. The CDR3 loop spans 13 amino acids. Trimming left V 6 bases short and J 7 bases short, with 15 bases between. The CDR3, as DNA: TGTGCCAGCAGCCAACAGGGCCGCGGTGGCTACACCTTC. Its translation: CASSQQGRGGYTF.

This clone was detected only a few times. V gene TRBV5-6 combines with J gene TRBJ2-7; 8 positions match TRBD1. Germline V gene data show CDR1 as SGHDT and CDR2 as YYEEEE. The CDR3 is 14 amino acids. The V gene end was trimmed by 6 bases and the J gene end by 6 bases; junction bases not matched to a gene: 11. The CDR3 DNA sequence: TGTGCCAGCATCAGATGGACAGGGCCCAGCGAGCAGTACTTC. It encodes CASIRWTGPSEQYF.

This chain uses TRBV7-2 with TRBJ2-3, with TRBD1 identical over 8 bases. Germline assignment: CDR1 SGHTA and CDR2 FQGNSA. Trimming took 2 bases from V and 3 from J; bases not matched to a gene: 4. The CDR3 length is 15 residues. The CDR3 nucleotides are TGTGCCAGCAGCTTACAACAGGGGGTGACAGATACGCAGTATTTT. Protein: CASSLQQGVTDTQYF. Drawing the rest from reference TRBV7-2 and TRBJ2-3, the complete variable domain is GAGVSQSPSNKVTEKGKDVELRCDPISGHTALYWYRQSLGQGLEFLIYFQGNSAPDKSGLPSDRFSAERTGGSVSTLTIQRTQQEDSAVYLCASSLQQGVTDTQYFGPGTRLTVL.

The chain combines TRBV6-5 with TRBJ1-1; D is ambiguous. Germline V gene sequence: CDR1 MNHEY, CDR2 SVGAGI. Trimming removed 0 bases from V and 1 base from J, with 9 bases in between. CDR3 size: 15 residues. The CDR3 DNA sequence: TGTGCCAGCAGTTACTCTGGGCTGCAGAACACTGAAGCTTTCTTT. It is translated as CASSYSGLQNTEAFF.

The chain carries TRBV7-2 and TRBJ2-4, with 11 positions matching TRBD1. Germline CDR1 and CDR2: SGHTA and FQGNSA. The CDR3 sequence is 14 residues long. Trimming cost V 5 bases and J 9 bases; bases outside gene matches: 6. The CDR3: CASSTGTGGFIQYF. The CDR3 bases are TGTGCCAGCAGCACCGGGACAGGGGGTTTCATTCAGTACTTC.

The chain combines TRBV4-2 with TRBJ2-7, with 8 bases fitting TRBD1. Per the germline V gene, CDR1 is LGHNA and CDR2 is YNFKEQ. The V and J ends lost 10 bases and 0 bases, in that order; junction bases with no gene match: 5. The CDR3 is 13 amino acids. In DNA form, the CDR3 reads TGTGCCACCAGGGGGACAGGCTCCTACGAGCAGTACTTC. This gives the protein CATRGTGSYEQYF.

This chain joins TRBV5-6 and TRBJ1-5; TRBD1 aligns across 8 bases. Germline lookup yields CDR1 SGHDT and CDR2 YYEEEE. J was trimmed by 3 bases and V by 4 bases; bases with no gene match: 3. The CDR3 sequence is 14 residues long. CDR3: CASSPGQVNQPQHF. The CDR3, as DNA: TGTGCCAGCAGCCCGGGACAGGTCAATCAGCCCCAGCATTTT.

V usage is TRBV7-9 and J usage is TRBJ1-2; TRBD1 is a possible D gene (5 bases). This CDR3 spans 15 amino acids. CDR1 and CDR2 from the germline V gene are SEHNR and FQNEAQ (reference sequence). V was clipped by 3 bases and J by 1 base, with 12 bases between them. The CDR3: CASSFSGLLNYGYTF. The CDR3 region has the DNA TGTGCCAGCAGCTTTTCGGGGCTGCTTAACTATGGCTACACCTTC.

This clone was seen a few times. Within the sample, other DNA sequences also encode this same CDR3. V is TRBV4-1 and J is TRBJ1-4; D not certain. The CDR3 has 13 amino acids. With 1 base removed from V and 7 bases from J, the gap between germline ends came to 7 bases. Germline values: CDR1 MGHRA, CDR2 YSYEKL. The CDR3 coding sequence is TGCGCCAGCAGCCAAGTTATCGGTGAAAAACTGTTTTTT. Translation gives CASSQVIGEKLFF.